These T cell receptor beta chains were read from a single sample in a study of blood T cell repertoires in COVID-19. Here immunoSEQ multiplex PCR was the method, and the copy in TCRdb shows in-frame clones only, minus some. In the table there are about 370,000 clones, approximately 87% of which are singletons. Sequenced sample: peripheral blood. The receptors were gathered from a woman aged 25 to 39 with COVID-19, enrolled during active disease. The CDR3 runs from the conserved cysteine through the conserved F or W.

cdr3_length: 16
v_call: TRBV10-1
j_call: TRBJ2-3
cdr3_aa: CASSPLSGTGVDTQYF

cdr3_length: 16
v_call: TRBV19
j_call: TRBJ2-3
cdr3_aa: CASSRGLGMPTDTQYF

cdr3_length: 13
v_call: TRBV5-8
j_call: TRBJ1-1
cdr3_aa: CASSLSGLSEAFF

cdr3_length: 21
v_call: TRBV3-1/TRBV3-2
j_call: TRBJ2-1
cdr3_aa: CASSQGPWTSGKVRGSNEQFF

cdr3_length: 13
v_call: TRBV4-1
j_call: TRBJ2-5
cdr3_aa: CASSQPVEETQYF

cdr3_length: 13
v_call: TRBV3-1/TRBV3-2
j_call: TRBJ1-5
cdr3_aa: CASSPTPQGPQHF

cdr3_length: 12
v_call: TRBV29-1
j_call: TRBJ1-1
cdr3_aa: CSGQGGNTEAFF

cdr3_length: 13
v_call: TRBV4-3
j_call: TRBJ1-1
cdr3_aa: CASSQEGRGRAFF

cdr3_length: 16
v_call: TRBV3-1/TRBV3-2
j_call: TRBJ2-7
cdr3_aa: CASSQEGRGRSYEQYF

cdr3_length: 16
v_call: TRBV28
j_call: TRBJ1-5
cdr3_aa: CASRNDAGGVGQPQHF

cdr3_length: 16
v_call: TRBV19
j_call: TRBJ2-6
cdr3_aa: CASSPGQGTGANVLTF

cdr3_length: 14
v_call: TRBV6-1
j_call: TRBJ1-2
cdr3_aa: CASSETGVGYGYTF

cdr3_length: 15
v_call: TRBV3-1/TRBV3-2
j_call: TRBJ1-5
cdr3_aa: CASSHRQGHNQPQHF

cdr3_length: 14
v_call: TRBV6-6
j_call: TRBJ2-1
cdr3_aa: CASSPTLSQDEQFF

cdr3_length: 11
v_call: TRBV28
j_call: TRBJ1-2
cdr3_aa: CASSSVYGYTF

cdr3_length: 16
v_call: TRBV9
j_call: TRBJ1-5
cdr3_aa: CASSVDGAGVPQPQHF

cdr3_length: 13
v_call: TRBV19
j_call: TRBJ2-7
cdr3_aa: CASRDLLTYEQYF

cdr3_length: 15
v_call: TRBV15
j_call: TRBJ2-6
cdr3_aa: CATSRVRSGANVLTF

cdr3_length: 13
v_call: TRBV5-4
j_call: TRBJ1-2
cdr3_aa: CASSSGGSYGYTF

cdr3_length: 16
v_call: TRBV19
j_call: TRBJ1-5
cdr3_aa: CASSTGHSQGNQPQHF

cdr3_length: 14
v_call: TRBV5-1
j_call: TRBJ2-5
cdr3_aa: CASSPAGTEETQYF

cdr3_length: 13
v_call: TRBV27
j_call: TRBJ2-1
cdr3_aa: CASSSRTDNEQFF

cdr3_length: 15
v_call: TRBV6-5
j_call: TRBJ1-6
cdr3_aa: CASSYSGQQDSPLHF

cdr3_length: 14
v_call: TRBV2
j_call: TRBJ1-1
cdr3_aa: CASSTRTGNTEAFF

cdr3_length: 14
v_call: TRBV4-3
j_call: TRBJ1-2
cdr3_aa: CASSQDIDRDGYTF

cdr3_length: 13
v_call: TRBV19
j_call: TRBJ1-2
cdr3_aa: CASREQGDYGYTF

cdr3_length: 14
v_call: TRBV7-2
j_call: TRBJ2-7
cdr3_aa: CASSLVRLQYEQYF

cdr3_length: 11
v_call: TRBV4-1
j_call: TRBJ1-2
cdr3_aa: CASSQGQSNTF

cdr3_length: 15
v_call: TRBV6-5
j_call: TRBJ1-5
cdr3_aa: CASSYSPPKGQPQHF

cdr3_length: 15
v_call: TRBV11-2
j_call: TRBJ2-3
cdr3_aa: CASSFWRQSTNTQYF

cdr3_length: 12
v_call: TRBV28
j_call: TRBJ2-3
cdr3_aa: CASDTGTDTQYF

cdr3_length: 14
v_call: TRBV27
j_call: TRBJ2-2
cdr3_aa: CASRTGIYTGELFF

cdr3_length: 15
v_call: TRBV5-4
j_call: TRBJ2-1
cdr3_aa: CASTSGGGPLGEQFF

cdr3_length: 16
v_call: TRBV11-2
j_call: TRBJ2-7
cdr3_aa: CASSSRLAPGSYEQYF

cdr3_length: 11
v_call: TRBV27
j_call: TRBJ1-1
cdr3_aa: CASQGVTEAFF

cdr3_length: 14
v_call: TRBV6-2/TRBV6-3
j_call: TRBJ2-5
cdr3_aa: CASSYDRGQETQYF

cdr3_length: 15
v_call: TRBV27
j_call: TRBJ2-3
cdr3_aa: CASRSSGRGVDTQYF

cdr3_length: 14
v_call: TRBV10-1
j_call: TRBJ2-3
cdr3_aa: CASSVQGNTDTQYF

cdr3_length: 14
v_call: TRBV28
j_call: TRBJ2-3
cdr3_aa: CASSLTGGGDTQYF

cdr3_length: 13
v_call: TRBV5-5
j_call: TRBJ2-7
cdr3_aa: CASSPPDRGEQYF

cdr3_length: 14
v_call: TRBV2
j_call: TRBJ2-4
cdr3_aa: CASSHDRGRNIQYF

cdr3_length: 14
v_call: TRBV28
j_call: TRBJ2-7
cdr3_aa: CASRTTGRIYEQYF

cdr3_length: 13
v_call: TRBV11-2
j_call: TRBJ2-3
cdr3_aa: CASSLARPDTQYF

cdr3_length: 13
v_call: TRBV27
j_call: TRBJ2-1
cdr3_aa: CASSLGRLLEQFF

cdr3_length: 14
v_call: TRBV7-9
j_call: TRBJ2-1
cdr3_aa: CASSYGRASGEQFF

cdr3_length: 13
v_call: TRBV24-1
j_call: TRBJ1-6
cdr3_aa: CATSDSGSEALHF